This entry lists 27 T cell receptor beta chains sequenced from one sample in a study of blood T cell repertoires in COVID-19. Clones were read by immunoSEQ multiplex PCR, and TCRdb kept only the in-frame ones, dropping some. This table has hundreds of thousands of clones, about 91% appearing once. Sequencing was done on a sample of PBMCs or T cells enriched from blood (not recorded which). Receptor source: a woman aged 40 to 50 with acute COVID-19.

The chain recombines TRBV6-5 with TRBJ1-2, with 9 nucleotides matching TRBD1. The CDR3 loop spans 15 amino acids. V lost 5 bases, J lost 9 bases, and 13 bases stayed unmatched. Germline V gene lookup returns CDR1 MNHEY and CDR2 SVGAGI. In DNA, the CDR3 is TGTGCCAGCAGTCGGGGGGACAGGGAAGTAAGGAGCTACACCTTC. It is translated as CASSRGDREVRSYTF.

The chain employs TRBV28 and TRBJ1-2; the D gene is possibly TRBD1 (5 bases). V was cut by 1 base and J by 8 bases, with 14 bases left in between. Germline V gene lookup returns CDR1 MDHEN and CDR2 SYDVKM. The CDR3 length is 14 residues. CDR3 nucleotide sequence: TGTGCCAGCAGTTTATCACCTGGGGGGAGAGGCTACACCTTC. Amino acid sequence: CASSLSPGGRGYTF.

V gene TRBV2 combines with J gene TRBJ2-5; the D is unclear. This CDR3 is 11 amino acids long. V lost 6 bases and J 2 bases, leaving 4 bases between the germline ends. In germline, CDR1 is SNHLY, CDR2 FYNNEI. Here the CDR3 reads CASSLQETQYF. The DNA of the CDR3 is TGTGCCAGCAGCCTACAAGAGACCCAGTACTTC.

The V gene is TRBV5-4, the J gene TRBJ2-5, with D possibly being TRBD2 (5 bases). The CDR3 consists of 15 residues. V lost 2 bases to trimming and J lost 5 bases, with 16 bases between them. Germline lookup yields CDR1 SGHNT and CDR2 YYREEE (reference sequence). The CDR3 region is CASSFYEGRSETQYF. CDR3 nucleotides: TGTGCCAGCAGCTTTTACGAGGGAAGGTCGGAGACCCAGTACTTC.

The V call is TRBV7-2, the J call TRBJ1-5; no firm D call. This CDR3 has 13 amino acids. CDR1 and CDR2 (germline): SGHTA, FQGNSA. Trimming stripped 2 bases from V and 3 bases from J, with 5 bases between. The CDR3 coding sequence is TGTGCCAGCAGCTTACAGAACAATCAGCCCCAGCATTTT. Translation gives CASSLQNNQPQHF.

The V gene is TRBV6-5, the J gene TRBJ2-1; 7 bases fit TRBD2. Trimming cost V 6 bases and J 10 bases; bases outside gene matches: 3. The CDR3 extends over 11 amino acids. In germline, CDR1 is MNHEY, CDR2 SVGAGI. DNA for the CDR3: TGTGCCAGCAGGGCGGGAGACGAGCAGTTCTTC. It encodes CASRAGDEQFF.

For the CDR3, the DNA is TGCGCCAGCAGCCAAGCTGTCTCGGCTGGAAACACCATATATTTT. Translated: CASSQAVSAGNTIYF. V and J are TRBV4-3 and TRBJ1-3, with unresolved D. The CDR3 length is 15 residues. V was clipped by 1 base and J by 2 bases, with 9 bases between them. Germline V gene data show CDR1 as LGHNA and CDR2 as YSLEER.

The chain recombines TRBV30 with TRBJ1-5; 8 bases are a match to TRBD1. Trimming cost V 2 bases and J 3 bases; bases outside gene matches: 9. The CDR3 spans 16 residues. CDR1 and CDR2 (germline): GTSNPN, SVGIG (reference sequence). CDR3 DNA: TGTGCCTGGAGTTCCCAAGGACAGGGTGACAATCAGCCCCAGCATTTT. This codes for CAWSSQGQGDNQPQHF. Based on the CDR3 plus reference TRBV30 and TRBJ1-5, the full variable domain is SQTIHQWPATLVQPVGSPLSLECTVEGTSNPNLYWYRQAAGRGLQLLFYSVGIGQISSEVPQNLSASRPQDRQFILSSKKLLLSDSGFYLCAWSSQGQGDNQPQHFGDGTRLSIL.

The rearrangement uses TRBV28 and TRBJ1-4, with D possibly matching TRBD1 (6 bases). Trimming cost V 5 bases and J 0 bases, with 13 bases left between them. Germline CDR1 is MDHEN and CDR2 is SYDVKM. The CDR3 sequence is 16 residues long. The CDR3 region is CASSPGVGATNEKLFF. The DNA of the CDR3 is TGTGCCAGCAGTCCAGGGGTCGGAGCAACTAATGAAAAACTGTTTTTT.

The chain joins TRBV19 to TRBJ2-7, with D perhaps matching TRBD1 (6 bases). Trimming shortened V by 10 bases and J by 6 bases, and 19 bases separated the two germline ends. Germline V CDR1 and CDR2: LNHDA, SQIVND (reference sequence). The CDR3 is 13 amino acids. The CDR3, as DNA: TGTGCCATTTCGTCAGGGGTTCGTGGCGAGCAGTACTTC. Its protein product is CAISSGVRGEQYF.

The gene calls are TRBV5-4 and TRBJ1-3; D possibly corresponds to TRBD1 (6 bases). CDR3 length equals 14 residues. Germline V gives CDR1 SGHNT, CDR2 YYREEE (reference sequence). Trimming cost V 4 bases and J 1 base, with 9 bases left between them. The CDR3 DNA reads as TGTGCCAGCAGCCCAGGGGAATCTGGAAACACCATATATTTT. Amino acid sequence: CASSPGESGNTIYF.

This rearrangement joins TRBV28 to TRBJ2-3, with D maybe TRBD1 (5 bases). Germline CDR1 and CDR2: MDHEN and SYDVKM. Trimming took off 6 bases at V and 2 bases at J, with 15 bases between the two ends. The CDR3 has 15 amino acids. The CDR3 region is CASRQRGPHTDTQYF. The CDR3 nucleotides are TGTGCCAGCAGGCAAAGGGGCCCCCACACAGATACGCAGTATTTT.

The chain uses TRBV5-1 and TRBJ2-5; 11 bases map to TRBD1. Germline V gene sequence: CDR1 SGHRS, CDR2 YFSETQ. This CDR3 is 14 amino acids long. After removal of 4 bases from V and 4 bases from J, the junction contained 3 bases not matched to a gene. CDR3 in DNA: TGCGCCAGCAGCGGCGGACAGGGGGCAGAGACCCAGTACTTC. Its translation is CASSGGQGAETQYF.

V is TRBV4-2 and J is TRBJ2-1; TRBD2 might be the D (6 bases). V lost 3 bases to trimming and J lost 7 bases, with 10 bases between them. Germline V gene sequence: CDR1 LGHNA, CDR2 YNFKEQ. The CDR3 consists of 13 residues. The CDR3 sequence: CASSQGGWNEQFF. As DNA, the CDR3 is TGTGCCAGCAGCCAGGGGGGATGGAATGAGCAGTTCTTC.

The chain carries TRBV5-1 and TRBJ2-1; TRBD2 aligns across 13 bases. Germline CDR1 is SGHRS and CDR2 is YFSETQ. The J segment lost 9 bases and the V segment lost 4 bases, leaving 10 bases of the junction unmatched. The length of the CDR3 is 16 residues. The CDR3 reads CASSIRGLAGVGEQFF. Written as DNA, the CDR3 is TGCGCCAGCAGCATAAGAGGACTAGCGGGAGTAGGTGAGCAGTTCTTC.

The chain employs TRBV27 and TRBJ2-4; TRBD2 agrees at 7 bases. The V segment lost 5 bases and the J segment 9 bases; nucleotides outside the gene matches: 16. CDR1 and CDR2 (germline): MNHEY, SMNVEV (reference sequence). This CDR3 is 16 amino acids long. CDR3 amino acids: CASSPTGGGGRGIQYF. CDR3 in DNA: TGTGCCAGCAGTCCGACGGGGGGTGGGGGACGGGGCATTCAGTACTTC.

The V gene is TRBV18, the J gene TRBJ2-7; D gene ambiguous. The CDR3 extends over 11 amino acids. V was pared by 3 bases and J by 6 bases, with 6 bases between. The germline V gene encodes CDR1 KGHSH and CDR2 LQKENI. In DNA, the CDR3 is TGTGCCAGCTCACCTACTGGCGAGCAGTACTTC. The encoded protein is CASSPTGEQYF.

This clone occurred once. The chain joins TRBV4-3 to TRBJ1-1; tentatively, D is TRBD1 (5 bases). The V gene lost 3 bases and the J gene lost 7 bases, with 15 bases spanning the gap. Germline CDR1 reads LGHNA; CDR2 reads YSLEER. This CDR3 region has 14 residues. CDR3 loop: CASSQKVWGDEAFF. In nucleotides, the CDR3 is TGCGCCAGCAGCCAGAAGGTGTGGGGGGATGAAGCTTTCTTT.

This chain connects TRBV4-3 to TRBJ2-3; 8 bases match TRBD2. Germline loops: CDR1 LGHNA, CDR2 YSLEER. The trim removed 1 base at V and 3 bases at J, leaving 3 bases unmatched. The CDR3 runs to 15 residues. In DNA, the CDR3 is TGCGCCAGCAGCCAAGTAAGCGGGAGAACAGATACGCAGTATTTT. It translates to CASSQVSGRTDTQYF.

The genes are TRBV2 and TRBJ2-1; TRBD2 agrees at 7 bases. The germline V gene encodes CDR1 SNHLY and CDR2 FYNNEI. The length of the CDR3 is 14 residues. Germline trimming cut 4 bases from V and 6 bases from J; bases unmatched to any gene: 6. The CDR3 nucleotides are TGTGCCAGCAGTGCCCGCGCGGGAGCCAATGAGCAGTTCTTC. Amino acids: CASSARAGANEQFF.

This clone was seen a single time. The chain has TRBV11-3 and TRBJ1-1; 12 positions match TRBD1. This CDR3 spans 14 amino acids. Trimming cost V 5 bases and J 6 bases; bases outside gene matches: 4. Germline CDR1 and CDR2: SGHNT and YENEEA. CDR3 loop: CASSKGQGAAEAFF. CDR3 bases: TGTGCCAGCAGCAAGGGACAGGGGGCGGCTGAAGCTTTCTTT.

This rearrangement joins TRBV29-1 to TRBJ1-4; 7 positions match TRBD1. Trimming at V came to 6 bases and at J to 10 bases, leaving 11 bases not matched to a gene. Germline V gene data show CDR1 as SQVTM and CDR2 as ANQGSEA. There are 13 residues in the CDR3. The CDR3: CSVIRDSGRKLFF. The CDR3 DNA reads TGCAGCGTCATCCGGGACAGCGGGAGAAAACTGTTTTTT.

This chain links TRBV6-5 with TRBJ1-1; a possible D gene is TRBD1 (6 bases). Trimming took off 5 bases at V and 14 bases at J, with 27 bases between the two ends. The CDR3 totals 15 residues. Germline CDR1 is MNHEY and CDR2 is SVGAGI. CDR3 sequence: CASSTRAAGGALGFF. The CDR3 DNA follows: TGTGCCAGCAGTACCCGAGCGGCGGGGGGGGCACTAGGGTTCTTT.

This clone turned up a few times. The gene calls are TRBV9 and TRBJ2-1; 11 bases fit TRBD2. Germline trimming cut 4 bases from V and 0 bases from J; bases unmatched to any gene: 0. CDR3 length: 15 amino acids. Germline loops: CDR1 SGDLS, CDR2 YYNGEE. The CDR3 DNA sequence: TGTGCCAGCAGCACTAGCGGGGGCTCCTACAATGAGCAGTTCTTC. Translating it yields CASSTSGGSYNEQFF.

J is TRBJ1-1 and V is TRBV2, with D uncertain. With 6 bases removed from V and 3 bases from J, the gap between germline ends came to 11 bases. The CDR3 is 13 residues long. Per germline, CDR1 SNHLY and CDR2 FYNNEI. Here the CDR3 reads CASSSGRDTEAFF. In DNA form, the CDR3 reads TGTGCCAGCAGCTCCGGCCGGGACACTGAAGCTTTCTTT.

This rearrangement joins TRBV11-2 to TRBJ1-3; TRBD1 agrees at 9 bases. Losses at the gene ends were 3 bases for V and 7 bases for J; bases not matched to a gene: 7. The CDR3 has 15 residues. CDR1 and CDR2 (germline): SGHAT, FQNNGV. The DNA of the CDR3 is TGTGCCAGCAGCTTGGGACAGGGACGTGGGAACACCATATATTTT. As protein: CASSLGQGRGNTIYF.

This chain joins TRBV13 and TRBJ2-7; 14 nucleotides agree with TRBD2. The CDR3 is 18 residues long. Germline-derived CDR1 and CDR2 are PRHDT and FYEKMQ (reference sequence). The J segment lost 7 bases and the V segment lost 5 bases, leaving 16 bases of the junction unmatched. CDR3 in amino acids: CASSPRRLAGGPRGEQYF. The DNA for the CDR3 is TGTGCCAGCAGCCCCAGACGACTAGCGGGAGGGCCGAGAGGGGAGCAGTACTTC.